A single sample gave rise to the 7 T cell receptor beta chains below, sequenced in a study of OX40 agonist ivuxolimab in advanced cancers. Library generation was performed with the immunoSEQ multiplex PCR assay. This is the immuneACCESS table as TCRdb keeps it, with only in-frame sequences that have V and J called. A part of the clones is gone; compared with another copy, unresolved V genes explain less than half, and the rest is unexplained. The sample table shows about 67,000 clones, and 70% to 90% are seen once. The top ten constitute 2% of the sample. The sequences come from CD4+ or CD8+ T cells sorted from blood, collected in a trial of the OX40 agonist ivuxolimab. These receptors were taken from an adult with an advanced solid tumor such as melanoma, head and neck, liver or kidney cancer.

The V and J genes are TRBV30 and TRBJ2-7, with a tentative D call TRBD1 (6 bases). Germline CDR1 and CDR2: GTSNPN and SVGIG (reference sequence). The CDR3 is 12 amino acids. Trimming took 4 bases from V and 5 from J, leaving 12 bases between them. The CDR3 DNA follows: TGTGCCTGGAACCAGGGGTCCCACGAGCAGTACTTC. Translated, it gives CAWNQGSHEQYF.

The chain carries TRBV28 and TRBJ1-6; 11 nucleotides match TRBD1. The CDR3 is made up of 18 amino acids. The J segment lost 1 base and the V segment lost 5 bases, leaving 7 bases of the junction unmatched. CDR1 MDHEN and CDR2 SYDVKM come from the germline V gene. The CDR3 DNA sequence: TGTGCCAGCAGTCCCCGGGACAGGGGGGAATCCTATAATTCACCCCTCCACTTT. The encoded protein is CASSPRDRGESYNSPLHF.

V is TRBV18 and J is TRBJ1-1, with no clear D. Trimming stripped 0 bases from V and 1 base from J, with 12 bases between. Germline V lookup: CDR1 KGHSH, CDR2 LQKENI. This CDR3 contains 16 residues. DNA of the CDR3: TGTGCCAGCTCACCACCGGCCAGCTGGGGGAACACTGAAGCTTTCTTT. Its translation: CASSPPASWGNTEAFF.

Comment on this clone: A read error may account for a junction end that differs from germline. The rearrangement links TRBV6-6 to TRBJ2-7, with D perhaps TRBD2 (5 bases). This CDR3 comprises 15 residues. CDR1 and CDR2 from the germline V gene are MNHNY and SVGAGI (reference sequence). The CDR3 DNA sequence: TGTGCCAGCAGTAGACGAATGCCCGGGAACCCTTTTGAAGTCTTC. Protein sequence: CASSRRMPGNPFEVF.

The V and J genes are TRBV19 and TRBJ1-2; D is uncertain. The CDR3 extends over 11 amino acids. Trimming shortened V by 5 bases and J by 4 bases, and 5 bases separated the two germline ends. In germline, CDR1 is LNHDA, CDR2 SQIVND (reference sequence). The DNA for the CDR3 is TGTGCCAGTAGTCAAGCCTATGGCTACACCTTC. Its translation is CASSQAYGYTF.

The chain uses TRBV7-9 and TRBJ2-1; 12 bases agree with TRBD1. Trimming cost V 5 bases and J 8 bases; bases outside gene matches: 4. The CDR3 contains 14 residues. Germline V lookup: CDR1 SEHNR, CDR2 FQNEAQ (reference sequence). The CDR3 loop reads CASSAWDRGHEQFF. The CDR3 region has the DNA TGTGCCAGCAGCGCCTGGGACAGGGGGCATGAGCAGTTCTTC.

V usage is TRBV7-2 and J usage is TRBJ2-2; the D is unclear. Trimming took off 1 base at V and 6 bases at J, with 9 bases between the two ends. The CDR3 is 14 amino acids. Germline CDR1 is SGHTA and CDR2 is FQGNSA. This chain's CDR3 is CASSLGPGSGELFF. The CDR3 coding sequence is TGTGCCAGCAGCTTAGGCCCAGGCTCCGGGGAGCTGTTTTTT.